The rows below give T cell receptor beta chains drawn from one sample of a study of blood T cells in healthy people across ages. TCRdb called the 5' RACE reads again in MiXCR, with one record for every CDR3 protein. The sample has around 820,000 distinct CDR3 sequences; 20% to 25% are singletons. The same data also contributed to another study, on T cells of mothers and their children.

The sample consisted of blood. The source of these receptors is a boy aged 5-17 years in good health. The CDR3 runs from the conserved cysteine through the conserved F or W. D genes are given only for firm matches. The size of a clone is reported for some rows only, either as once, few or many, or as a class for expanded clones.

j_call,d_call,clone_size,v_call,cdr3_aa,cdr3_nt
TRBJ2-5,TRBD2,NA,TRBV5-1,CASSYGTSGREETQYF,TGCGCCAGCAGTTACGGGACTAGCGGGAGGGAGGAGACCCAGTACTTC
TRBJ2-7,NA,NA,TRBV12-3/TRBV12-4,CASRISRGTIYEQYF,TGCGCCAGCAGAATATCTCGGGGCACCATCTACGAGCAGTACTTC
TRBJ1-3,TRBD1,NA,TRBV7-9,CASSSTRQGHSGNTIYF,TGTGCCAGCAGCTCGACGCGACAGGGTCACTCTGGAAACACCATATATTTT
TRBJ1-6,NA,NA,TRBV10-3,CASQDGNNSPLHF,TGTGCCTCCCAAGACGGGAATAATTCACCCCTCCACTTT
TRBJ2-1,TRBD1,NA,TRBV5-1,CASSSRQGNRYEQFF,TGCGCCAGCAGCTCCAGACAGGGGAATAGATATGAGCAGTTCTTC
TRBJ1-4,NA,few,TRBV5-5,CASSTWTENPNEKLFF,TGTGCCAGCAGCACATGGACAGAGAACCCAAATGAAAAACTGTTTTTT
TRBJ2-7,NA,NA,TRBV4-3,CASSQDYSGYSYEQYF,TGCGCCAGCAGCCAGGATTATAGCGGATACTCCTACGAGCAGTACTTC
TRBJ1-4,NA,NA,TRBV4-1,CASSRSIGGEKLFF,TGCGCCAGCAGCCGGTCGATTGGTGGTGAAAAACTGTTTTTT
TRBJ2-7,TRBD1,NA,TRBV27,CASSTSGTGSYEQYF,TGTGCCAGCAGTACATCCGGGACAGGCTCCTACGAGCAGTACTTC
TRBJ2-7,TRBD2,NA,TRBV7-6,CASGAGGPGEQYF,TGCGCCAGCGGAGCGGGAGGGCCTGGGGAGCAGTACTTC
TRBJ1-1,NA,few,TRBV6-2/TRBV6-3,CASKSQGTNTEAFF,TGTGCCAGCAAATCTCAGGGGACGAACACTGAAGCTTTCTTT
TRBJ2-3,TRBD2,NA,TRBV29-1,CSVATTPSAGGTDTQYF,TGCAGCGTGGCCACGACCCCGTCAGCGGGAGGCACAGATACGCAGTATTTT
TRBJ1-6,NA,NA,TRBV6-5,CASSYQGRDNSPLHF,TGTGCCAGCAGTTATCAGGGCCGGGATAATTCACCCCTCCACTTT
TRBJ2-7,NA,NA,TRBV4-3,CASSQESSLRGAYEQYF,TGCGCCAGCAGCCAAGAATCATCACTCAGGGGAGCCTACGAGCAGTACTTC
TRBJ2-3,NA,few,TRBV5-1,CASSRGSVSTDTQYF,TGCGCCAGCAGTCGGGGCAGCGTCAGCACAGATACGCAGTATTTT
TRBJ1-1,NA,few,TRBV6-2/TRBV6-3,CASSYSPVEAFF,TGTGCCAGCAGTTACTCTCCCGTCGAGGCTTTCTTT
TRBJ2-7,NA,few,TRBV6-5,CASSREFRGGYEQYF,TGTGCCAGCAGTAGGGAATTCAGGGGAGGCTACGAGCAGTACTTC
TRBJ2-7,TRBD1,NA,TRBV2,CASSDPGQGTMGSYEQYF,TGTGCCAGCAGTGACCCGGGACAGGGGACGATGGGATCATACGAGCAGTACTTC
TRBJ1-2,NA,NA,TRBV24-1,CATSEGGNYGYTF,TGTGCCACCAGTGAGGGCGGAAACTATGGCTACACCTTC
TRBJ2-2,NA,NA,TRBV5-1,CASSLAEWPGELFF,TGCGCCAGCAGCTTGGCCGAGTGGCCCGGGGAGCTGTTTTTT
TRBJ2-1,TRBD1,few,TRBV7-3,CASSLNRGSNEQFF,TGTGCCAGCAGCTTGAACAGGGGAAGCAATGAGCAGTTCTTC
TRBJ2-7,NA,NA,TRBV6-1,CASSEARGSYEQYF,TGTGCCAGCAGTGAAGCCAGGGGAAGCTACGAGCAGTACTTC
TRBJ2-7,NA,many,TRBV3-1,CASSQDREGPLTYEQYF,TGTGCCAGCAGCCAAGACAGGGAAGGACCCCTCACCTACGAGCAGTACTTC
TRBJ2-5,NA,NA,TRBV20-1,CSARGSGLDLEQYF,TGCAGTGCTAGAGGCTCGGGACTCGACCTTGAGCAGTACTTC
TRBJ1-3,NA,few,TRBV7-8,CASSLGKQTNTIYF,TGTGCCAGCAGCTTAGGCAAACAGACAAACACCATATATTTT
TRBJ1-3,NA,NA,TRBV29-1,CSVEASSGNTIYF,TGCAGCGTTGAGGCCTCCTCTGGAAACACCATATATTTT
TRBJ1-5,NA,NA,TRBV6-2/TRBV6-3,CASSDWDQPQHF,TGTGCCAGCAGTGACTGGGATCAGCCCCAGCATTTT
TRBJ2-5,TRBD1,NA,TRBV5-1,CASSLARGQAQETQYF,TGCGCCAGCAGCTTGGCCAGGGGACAGGCCCAAGAGACCCAGTACTTC
TRBJ2-7,NA,NA,TRBV7-9,CASVGSTYEQYF,TGTGCCAGTGTTGGATCCACCTACGAGCAGTACTTC
TRBJ1-4,TRBD1,NA,TRBV28,CASSTQQGAGEKLFF,TGTGCCAGCAGTACCCAACAGGGGGCGGGCGAAAAACTGTTTTTT
TRBJ2-5,NA,few,TRBV29-1,CSQPYCPETQYF,TGCAGCCAACCCTATTGTCCTGAGACCCAGTACTTC
TRBJ2-1,TRBD2,few,TRBV11-2,CASSLVTSGTDEQFF,TGTGCCAGCAGCTTAGTGACTAGCGGGACAGATGAGCAGTTCTTC
TRBJ2-1,TRBD2,NA,TRBV7-3,CASSPGPGLAGGNEQFF,TGTGCCAGCAGCCCGGGTCCTGGACTAGCGGGGGGCAATGAGCAGTTCTTC
TRBJ1-2,NA,few,TRBV29-1,CSVESGSYGYTF,TGCAGCGTTGAGTCAGGGAGCTATGGCTACACCTTC
TRBJ2-2,TRBD2,NA,TRBV20-1,CSARDSPGTSGRAGELFF,TGCAGTGCTAGAGATTCCCCCGGGACTAGCGGGAGGGCCGGGGAGCTGTTTTTT
TRBJ2-5,NA,few,TRBV10-3,CAISDEAKETQYF,TGTGCCATCAGTGATGAGGCTAAAGAGACCCAGTACTTC
TRBJ1-3,NA,NA,TRBV7-8,CASSVTLGNTIYF,TGTGCCAGCAGCGTGACTCTTGGAAACACCATATATTTT
TRBJ2-1,NA,few,TRBV4-3,CASSQELGLQSYNEQFF,TGCGCCAGCAGCCAAGAATTGGGTCTACAATCCTACAATGAGCAGTTCTTC
TRBJ2-3,TRBD2,NA,TRBV7-3,CASSLTILAGGPADTQYF,TGTGCCAGCAGCTTAACGATCTTGGCGGGGGGGCCGGCAGATACGCAGTATTTT
TRBJ2-5,TRBD2,many,TRBV3-1,CASSQDSPGLARTGSQYF,TGTGCCAGCAGCCAGGACTCCCCGGGACTAGCGAGGACGGGGTCCCAGTACTTC
TRBJ1-4,TRBD1,NA,TRBV20-1,CSARDQTGNEKLFF,TGCAGTGCTAGAGACCAGACAGGGAATGAAAAACTGTTTTTT
TRBJ2-1,NA,NA,TRBV20-1,CSAPRRGRSYNEQFF,TGCAGTGCTCCGAGGCGAGGCCGCTCTTACAATGAGCAGTTCTTC
TRBJ2-7,NA,NA,TRBV9,CASSVDADNSYEQYF,TGTGCCAGCAGCGTAGACGCAGACAACTCCTACGAGCAGTACTTC
TRBJ2-1,TRBD2,NA,TRBV27,CASSISGTFRNERFF,TGTGCCAGCAGTATTAGCGGGACCTTCAGGAATGAGCGGTTCTTC
TRBJ2-4,NA,few,TRBV7-8,CASSLSAYRGGKNIQYF,TGTGCCAGCAGCTTATCAGCCTACAGGGGAGGCAAAAACATTCAGTACTTC
TRBJ2-7,NA,NA,TRBV9,CASSPFKLANSYEQYF,TGTGCCAGCAGCCCTTTTAAACTAGCCAACTCCTACGAGCAGTACTTC
TRBJ1-5,NA,NA,TRBV25-1,CASSEVRDHQPQHF,TGTGCCAGCAGTGAAGTCAGGGACCATCAGCCCCAGCATTTT
TRBJ2-7,TRBD1,NA,TRBV7-2,CASSTEGQPSYEQYF,TGTGCCAGCAGCACAGAGGGACAGCCCTCCTACGAGCAGTACTTC
TRBJ1-1,TRBD1,NA,TRBV4-1,CASSLLTGEGTEAFF,TGCGCCAGCAGCCTGCTGACAGGGGAGGGCACTGAAGCTTTCTTT
TRBJ2-7,TRBD1,NA,TRBV28,CASSLVRGTYEQYF,TGTGCCAGCAGTTTGGTCAGGGGGACCTACGAGCAGTACTTC
TRBJ2-1,TRBD2,few,TRBV5-1,CASSLSGRTSVGNEQFF,TGCGCCAGCAGCTTGTCAGGGAGGACTAGTGTTGGGAATGAGCAGTTCTTC
TRBJ2-7,TRBD1,few,TRBV4-1,CASSQGVGGQGSYEQYF,TGCGCCAGCAGCCAAGGGGTTGGGGGACAGGGTTCCTACGAGCAGTACTTC
TRBJ2-7,TRBD2,few,TRBV15,CATSREPPRELPGEQYF,TGTGCCACCAGCAGAGAGCCACCGCGGGAGCTCCCGGGGGAGCAGTACTTC